The present TCR beta chain was sequenced within a study of cytomegalovirus exposure and HLA in healthy donors. Study as a whole: Among the 400 or so donors who were genotyped, around 77% fell in the genetic ancestry cluster that is associated with self-reported Caucasian donors. Regarding the study as a whole: Per a later analysis, about 17,000 TCR beta sequences showed association with HLA alleles at 0.05 false discovery rate. Cytomegalovirus status was reportedly diagnosed by the classifier with high sensitivity and specificity. In a later analysis, DRB1 alleles had the most associated TCRs; HLA-C alleles the fewest.

PCR involved 60 Vbeta and 13 Jbeta primers. The repertoire was sequenced with immunoSEQ multiplex PCR; TCRdb's copy has only in-frame clones and lacks some. The table includes about 200,000 clones, more than 65% detected once. In the case of this clone: The target antigen is unknown.

Germline CDR1 and CDR2: SGHTA and FQGTGA. The CDR3 totals 15 residues. The J segment lost 9 bases and the V segment lost 6 bases, leaving 7 bases of the junction unmatched. The chain carries TRBV7-3 and TRBJ2-1; 14 bases are shared with TRBD2. The sequence derives from a woman between 25 and 40 years old in good health and CMV-seronegative. Sequencing was performed on PBMCs. Here the CDR3 reads CASRKTGTSGGEQFF. The CDR3 DNA sequence: TGTGCCAGCAGGAAGACAGGGACTAGCGGGGGTGAGCAGTTCTTC.